This T cell receptor beta chain was documented in a study of T-cell memory formation after mild COVID-19. Looking at the study overall: TCR clusters showed largely donor specificity.

General study findings and limits: Proof of SARS-CoV-2 specificity was absent for the second-wave clones that crested on day 37. Clones that contracted from day 15 to 85 had balanced CD4/CD8; later expanders were CD4+ biased. The appearance of some responding clones in pre-infection memory suggested that cross-reactive memory joined.

Germline values: CDR1 LNHNV, CDR2 YYDKDF (reference sequence). The CDR3 has 14 amino acids. The ends were cut back, 1 base at V and 0 bases at J, with 7 bases in the middle. The sample holds a few counts of this clonotype. Its antigen is currently unknown. TCRdb used MiXCR to reprocess the 5' RACE reads, holding one entry per CDR3 protein. The sample lists 170,000 or so distinct CDR3 sequences; 20% to 25% were seen once. This receptor was identified in an adult woman who had mild COVID-19 (a few samples of this study predate the infection). Cell type and time point are not known. The V gene is TRBV15, the J gene TRBJ2-7; D is ambiguous. The sample taken for sequencing was PBMCs or a T cell subset sorted from them (not recorded which). The CDR3 bases are TGTGCCACCAGCAGAGGGTGGACCTCCTACGAGCAGTACTTC. This translates into CATSRGWTSYEQYF.